Below are 21 T cell receptor beta chains sequenced from a single sample in a study of blood T cell repertoires in COVID-19. Measured with immunoSEQ multiplex PCR; TCRdb has only the in-frame clones, and not every one. The sample records fewer than 250,000 clones, 70% to 85% being singletons. The specimen was peripheral blood. These TCRs come from a woman older than 75 with acute or convalescent COVID-19.

This chain connects TRBV6-5 to TRBJ2-5, with D tentatively TRBD1 (8 bases). Germline V gene data show CDR1 as MNHEY and CDR2 as SVGAGI. The CDR3 runs to 14 residues. The germline V and J ends were trimmed by 6 bases and 5 bases, with 16 bases remaining between them. The CDR3 reads CASSTGGVGETQYF. DNA of the CDR3: TGTGCCAGCAGCACAGGGGGGGTCGGGGAGACCCAGTACTTC.

The rearrangement uses TRBV30 and TRBJ2-2; 7 bases align to TRBD2. The V and J ends lost 5 bases and 3 bases, in that order; junction bases with no gene match: 6. CDR1 is GTSNPN and CDR2 is SVGIG in the germline V gene (reference sequence). This CDR3 is 14 amino acids long. CDR3 nucleotide sequence: TGTGCCTGGCGGGTCGGGAGGTACACCGGGGAGCTGTTTTTT. Translated, it gives CAWRVGRYTGELFF.

The chain links TRBV5-4 to TRBJ2-1; the D gene is possibly TRBD2 (7 bases). CDR3 length equals 15 residues. Germline-derived CDR1 and CDR2 are SGHNT and YYREEE (reference sequence). V lost 0 bases and J 6 bases, leaving 13 bases between the germline ends. The CDR3 sequence is CASSLGGGASNEQFF. The CDR3 DNA is TGTGCCAGCAGCTTGGGTGGGGGGGCCAGCAATGAGCAGTTCTTC. Supplemented by reference TRBV5-4 and TRBJ2-1, the full variable domain reads ETGVTQSPTHLIKTRGQQVTLRCSSQSGHNTVSWYQQALGQGPQFIFQYYREEENGRGNFPPRFSGLQFPNYSSELNVNALELDDSALYLCASSLGGGASNEQFFGPGTRLTVL.

This rearrangement joins TRBV6-1 to TRBJ1-1; 7 bases are a match to TRBD1. This CDR3 has 14 amino acids. CDR1 and CDR2 from the germline V gene are MNHNS and SASEGT. With V trimmed by 3 bases and J by 2 bases, 3 bases remained unmatched. CDR3 region: CASSEGTANTEAFF. The CDR3, as DNA: TGTGCCAGCAGTGAGGGGACAGCAAACACTGAAGCTTTCTTT.

V gene TRBV5-1 combines with J gene TRBJ1-3; no reliable D call. Germline CDR1 reads SGHRS; CDR2 reads YFSETQ. The CDR3 loop spans 14 amino acids. The germline V and J ends were trimmed by 2 bases and 0 bases, with 6 bases remaining between them. CDR3 amino acids: CASSLASSGNTIYF. CDR3 in DNA: TGCGCCAGCAGCTTAGCAAGCTCTGGAAACACCATATATTTT.

The CDR3: CASSLSPLGTSGGRWDEQFF. As DNA, the CDR3 is TGTGCCAGCAGTTTATCCCCCCTCGGGACTAGCGGGGGGAGATGGGATGAGCAGTTCTTC. The chain recombines TRBV27 with TRBJ2-1; 15 bases map to TRBD2. The V gene end was trimmed by 0 bases and the J gene end by 8 bases; junction bases not matched to a gene: 14. Germline V gene lookup returns CDR1 MNHEY and CDR2 SMNVEV (reference sequence). CDR3 length: 20 residues.

The gene calls are TRBV15 and TRBJ1-2; D is unclear. The V and J ends lost 0 bases and 8 bases respectively, with 16 bases between them. Germline V gene lookup returns CDR1 LNHNV and CDR2 YYDKDF (reference sequence). The CDR3 has 15 amino acids. CDR3 coding DNA: TGTGCCACCAGCAGAGAGTCACGGGGTATAGGAGGCTACACCTTC. Translation gives CATSRESRGIGGYTF.

The chain links TRBV29-1 to TRBJ2-3, with TRBD2 matching over 7 bases. CDR3 length: 15 amino acids. The germline gives CDR1 SQVTM, CDR2 ANQGSEA. J lost 5 bases, V lost 6 bases, and 14 bases had no gene match. The CDR3 here is CSVDGGAGPGDTQYF. Here the CDR3 DNA reads TGCAGCGTGGATGGTGGAGCGGGGCCTGGAGATACGCAGTATTTT.

This clone has just one count. The chain employs TRBV7-2 and TRBJ1-1; D ambiguous. Germline CDR1 reads SGHTA; CDR2 reads FQGNSA. V lost 0 bases, J lost 4 bases, and 12 bases lay in between. There are 15 residues in the CDR3. The CDR3 sequence: CASSLALGVGTEAFF. The CDR3 nucleotides are TGTGCCAGCAGCTTAGCTTTGGGAGTAGGCACTGAAGCTTTCTTT.

This sequence joins TRBV9 and TRBJ1-5; D gene unclear. Germline V CDR1 and CDR2: SGDLS, YYNGEE. V was cut by 0 bases and J by 4 bases, with 14 bases left in between. CDR3 length: 16 residues. In nucleotides, the CDR3 is TGTGCCAGCAGCGTAGTCGAGGGTATAAGGAATCAGCCCCAGCATTTT. This translates into CASSVVEGIRNQPQHF.

This rearrangement joins TRBV9 to TRBJ2-3; D not certain. Germline-derived CDR1 and CDR2 are SGDLS and YYNGEE. This CDR3 region has 15 residues. Trimming stripped 0 bases from V and 0 bases from J, with 8 bases between. The CDR3: CASSVGPSSTDTQYF. The CDR3 DNA sequence: TGTGCCAGCAGCGTAGGTCCGTCTAGCACAGATACGCAGTATTTT.

The CDR3 region is CASSHPGTSGGYTF. The CDR3 DNA reads TGTGCCAGCAGCCATCCCGGGACATCTGGTGGCTACACCTTC. The V call is TRBV14, the J call TRBJ1-2; perhaps TRBD1 as D (6 bases). The CDR3 has 14 residues. Germline V gene sequence: CDR1 SGHDN, CDR2 FVKESK. V was pared by 3 bases and J by 7 bases, with 15 bases between.

V is TRBV5-8 and J is TRBJ1-5, with a tentative D call TRBD1 (5 bases). CDR3 size: 16 residues. V dropped 0 bases and J dropped 0 bases, with 10 bases sitting between them. In germline, CDR1 is SGHTS, CDR2 YDEGEE. CDR3 in DNA: TGTGCCAGCAGCTTGGAAATCGGGGGTAGCAATCAGCCCCAGCATTTT. Translation: CASSLEIGGSNQPQHF.

The gene calls are TRBV15 and TRBJ1-6; 9 positions match TRBD1. CDR1 and CDR2 from the germline V gene are LNHNV and YYDKDF (reference sequence). CDR3 size: 14 residues. V gave up 7 bases and J gave up 7 bases; unmatched junction bases: 5. Written as DNA, the CDR3 is TGTGCCACCACTCCGGGACAGGGCAATTCACCCCTCCACTTT. Translation: CATTPGQGNSPLHF.

This chain uses TRBV20-1 with TRBJ1-1; D uncertain. V was cut by 3 bases and J by 0 bases, with 8 bases left in between. CDR1 and CDR2 from the germline V gene are DFQATT and SNEGSKA (reference sequence). The length of the CDR3 is 13 residues. The CDR3: CSASVTMNTEAFF. The DNA for the CDR3 is TGCAGTGCTAGTGTCACAATGAACACTGAAGCTTTCTTT.

The gene calls are TRBV28 and TRBJ2-1; 12 bases line up with TRBD2. This CDR3 spans 14 amino acids. CDR1 is MDHEN and CDR2 is SYDVKM in the germline V gene. Trimming at V came to 6 bases and at J to 6 bases, leaving 3 bases not matched to a gene. This CDR3 is CASRRTSGANEQFF. The CDR3 DNA is TGTGCCAGCAGGCGGACTAGCGGGGCCAATGAGCAGTTCTTC.

The chain couples TRBV6-5 to TRBJ1-2; TRBD1 matches at 10 bases. V was clipped by 7 bases and J by 7 bases; unmatched bases: 9. CDR1 and CDR2 (germline): MNHEY, SVGAGI. CDR3 length: 14 residues. The CDR3 sequence: CASKQDRGPLGYTF. DNA of the CDR3: TGTGCCAGCAAACAAGACAGGGGGCCTCTTGGCTACACCTTC.

The table lists this clone with a count of one. The V call is TRBV30, the J call TRBJ2-1; D is undetermined. The germline CDR1 and CDR2 sequences are GTSNPN and SVGIG (reference sequence). V shed 1 base and J shed 2 bases, with 15 bases lying between them. The CDR3 has 16 residues. Here the CDR3 reads CAWSELRELAYNEQFF. The CDR3 DNA sequence: TGTGCCTGGAGTGAATTAAGAGAGCTGGCCTACAATGAGCAGTTCTTC.

This chain joins TRBV11-1 and TRBJ2-5; D is possibly TRBD2 (6 bases). Looked up from germline, CDR1 is SGHAT and CDR2 is FQDESV (reference sequence). The CDR3 runs 16 residues. Trimming removed 5 bases from V and 3 bases from J, with 19 bases in between. Written as DNA, the CDR3 is TGTGCCAGCAGCCAGCGGAGGGCCAGACAGAAAGAGACCCAGTACTTC. Its translation is CASSQRRARQKETQYF.

The rearrangement joins TRBV6-6 to TRBJ1-1, with a possible D match to TRBD1 (5 bases). The CDR3 totals 12 residues. Germline values: CDR1 MNHNY, CDR2 SVGAGI (reference sequence). The V and J ends lost 6 bases and 6 bases respectively, with 11 bases between them. CDR3 bases: TGTGCCAGCAGAAAGGACACGGCTGAAGCTTTCTTT. Amino acids: CASRKDTAEAFF.

The sample holds a few counts of this clone. The V call is TRBV7-2, the J call TRBJ1-6, with TRBD1 as a possible D gene (5 bases). The V end lost 7 bases, the J end lost 5 bases, and 12 bases lay between the germline ends. Germline V gives CDR1 SGHTA, CDR2 FQGNSA. This CDR3 region has 14 residues. CDR3 DNA: TGTGCCAGCAACTCGGGACTCAATAATTCACCCCTCCACTTT. It is translated as CASNSGLNNSPLHF.